This TCR beta chain was obtained from a study of OX40 agonist ivuxolimab in advanced cancers. Study-wide context: The mean age was approximately 56 years, ranging from about 20 to 85, with around four fifths of participants male. General study findings and limits: Nonresponders included some who also had low normalized T-cell clonal expansion. Among the least clonally expanded were partial responders at 0.1-3.0 mg/kg.

Regarding this clone: Its antigen is unidentified.

TCRdb's copy holds only in-frame clones and misses some; the assay was immunoSEQ multiplex PCR. The sample consists of approximately 59,000 clones, around four fifths of them appearing once. CDR3 length: 16 residues. Germline V CDR1 and CDR2: LNHDA, SQIVND (reference sequence). With V trimmed by 5 bases and J by 3 bases, 8 bases remained unmatched. The investigators sampled blood at baseline, at cycle 4 day 1, and at cycle 7 day 1. The rearrangement links TRBV19 to TRBJ1-4; TRBD1 matches 8 bases. The clonotype comes from an adult with an advanced solid tumor such as melanoma, head and neck, liver or kidney cancer. The sample consisted of CD4+ or CD8+ T cells sorted from blood, taken in a trial of the OX40 agonist ivuxolimab. CDR3 residues: CASSPRTGSANEKLFF. CDR3 sequence (DNA): TGTGCCAGTAGTCCGAGGACAGGGTCGGCTAATGAAAAACTGTTTTTT.